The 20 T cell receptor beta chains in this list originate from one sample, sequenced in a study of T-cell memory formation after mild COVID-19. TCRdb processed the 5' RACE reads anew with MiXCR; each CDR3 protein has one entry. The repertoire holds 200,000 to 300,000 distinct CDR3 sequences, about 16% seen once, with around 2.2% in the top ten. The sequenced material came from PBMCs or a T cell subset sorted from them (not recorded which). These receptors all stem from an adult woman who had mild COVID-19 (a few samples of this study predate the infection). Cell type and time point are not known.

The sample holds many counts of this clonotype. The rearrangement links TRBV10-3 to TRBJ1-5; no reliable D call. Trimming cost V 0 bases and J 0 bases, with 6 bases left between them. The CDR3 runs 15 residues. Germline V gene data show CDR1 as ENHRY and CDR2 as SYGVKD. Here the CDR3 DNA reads TGTGCCATCAGTGAGTCGGTCTCTAGCAATCAGCCCCAGCATTTT. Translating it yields CAISESVSSNQPQHF.

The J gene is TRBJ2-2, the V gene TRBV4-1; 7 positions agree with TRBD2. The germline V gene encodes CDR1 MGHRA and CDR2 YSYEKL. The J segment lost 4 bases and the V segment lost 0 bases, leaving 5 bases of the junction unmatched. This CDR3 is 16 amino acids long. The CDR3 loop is CASSQDTTSATGELFF. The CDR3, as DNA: TGCGCCAGCAGCCAAGATACCACTAGCGCCACCGGGGAGCTGTTTTTT.

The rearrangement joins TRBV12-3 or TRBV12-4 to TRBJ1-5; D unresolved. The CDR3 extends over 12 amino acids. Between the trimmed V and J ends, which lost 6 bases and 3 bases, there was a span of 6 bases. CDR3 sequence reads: CASRTNNQPQHF. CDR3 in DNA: TGTGCCAGCAGGACCAACAATCAGCCCCAGCATTTT.

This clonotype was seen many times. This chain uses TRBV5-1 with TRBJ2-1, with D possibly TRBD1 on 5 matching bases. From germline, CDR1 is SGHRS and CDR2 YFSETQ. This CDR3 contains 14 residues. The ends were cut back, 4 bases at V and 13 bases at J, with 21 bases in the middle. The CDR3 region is CASSPRTRDGDQFF. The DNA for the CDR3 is TGCGCCAGCAGCCCGAGGACCAGGGATGGCGATCAGTTCTTC.

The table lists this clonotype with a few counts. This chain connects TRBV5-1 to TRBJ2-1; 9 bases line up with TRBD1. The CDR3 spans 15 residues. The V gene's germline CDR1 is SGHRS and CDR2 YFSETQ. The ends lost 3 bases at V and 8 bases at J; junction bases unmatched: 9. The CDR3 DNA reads TGCGCCAGCAGCTGGACCGGGACAGGGCACGATGAGCAGTTCTTC. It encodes CASSWTGTGHDEQFF.

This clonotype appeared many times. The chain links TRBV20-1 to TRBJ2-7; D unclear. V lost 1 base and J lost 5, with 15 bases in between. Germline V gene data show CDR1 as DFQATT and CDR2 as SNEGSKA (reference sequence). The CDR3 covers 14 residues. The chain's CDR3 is CSARGGPPPHEQYF. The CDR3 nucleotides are TGCAGTGCTAGAGGTGGCCCCCCACCTCACGAGCAGTACTTC.

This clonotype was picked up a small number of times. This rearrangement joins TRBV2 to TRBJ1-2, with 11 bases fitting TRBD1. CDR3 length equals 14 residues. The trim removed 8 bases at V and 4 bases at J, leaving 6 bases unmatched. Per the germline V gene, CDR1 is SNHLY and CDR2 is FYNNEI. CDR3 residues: CASGDRGESYGYTF. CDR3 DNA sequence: TGTGCCAGCGGGGACAGGGGGGAGTCCTATGGCTACACCTTC. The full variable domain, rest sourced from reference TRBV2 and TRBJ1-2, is EPEVTQTPSHQVTQMGQEVILRCVPISNHLYFYWYRQILGQKVEFLVSFYNNEISEKSEIFDDQFSVERPDGSNFTLKIRSTKLEDSAMYFCASGDRGESYGYTFGSGTRLTVV.

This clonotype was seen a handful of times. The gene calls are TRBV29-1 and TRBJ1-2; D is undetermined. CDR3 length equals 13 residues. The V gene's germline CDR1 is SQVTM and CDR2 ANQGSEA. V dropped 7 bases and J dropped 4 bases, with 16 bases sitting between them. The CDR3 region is CSAQDAGLYGYTF. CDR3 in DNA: TGCAGCGCCCAGGACGCAGGTCTCTATGGCTACACCTTC.

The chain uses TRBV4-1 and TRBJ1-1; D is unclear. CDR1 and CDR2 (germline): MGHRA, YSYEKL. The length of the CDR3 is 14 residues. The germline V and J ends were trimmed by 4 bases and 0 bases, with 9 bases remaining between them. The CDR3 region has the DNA TGCGCCAGCAGCCGGGTACGGATGAACACTGAAGCTTTCTTT. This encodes CASSRVRMNTEAFF.

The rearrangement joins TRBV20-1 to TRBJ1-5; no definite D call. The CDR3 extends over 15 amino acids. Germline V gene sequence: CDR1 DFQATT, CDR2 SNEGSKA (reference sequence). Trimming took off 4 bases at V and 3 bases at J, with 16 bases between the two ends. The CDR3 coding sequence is TGCAGTGCTAAAGTCCGGGGAGGGCCCAATCAGCCCCAGCATTTT. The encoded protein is CSAKVRGGPNQPQHF.

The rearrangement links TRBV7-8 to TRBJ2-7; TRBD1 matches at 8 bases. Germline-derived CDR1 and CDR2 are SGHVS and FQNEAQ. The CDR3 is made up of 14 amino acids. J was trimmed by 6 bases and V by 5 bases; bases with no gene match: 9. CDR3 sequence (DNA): TGTGCCAGCAGCCTAGGTGGACAGGGAAGCGAGCAGTACTTC. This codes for CASSLGGQGSEQYF.

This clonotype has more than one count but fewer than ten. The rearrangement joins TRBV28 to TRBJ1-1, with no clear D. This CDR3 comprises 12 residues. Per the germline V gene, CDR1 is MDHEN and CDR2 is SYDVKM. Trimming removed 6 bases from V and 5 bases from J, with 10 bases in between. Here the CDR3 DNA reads TGTGCCAGCAGCCCCCTGGAGACTGAAGCTTTCTTT. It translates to CASSPLETEAFF.

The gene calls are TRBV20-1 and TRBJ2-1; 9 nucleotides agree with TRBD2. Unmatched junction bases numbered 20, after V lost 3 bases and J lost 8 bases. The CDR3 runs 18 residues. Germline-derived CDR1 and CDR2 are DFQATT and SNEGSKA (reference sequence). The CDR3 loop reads CSASGGNAGTSKIHEQFF. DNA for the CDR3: TGCAGTGCTAGTGGGGGAAATGCCGGGACTAGCAAGATTCATGAGCAGTTCTTC.

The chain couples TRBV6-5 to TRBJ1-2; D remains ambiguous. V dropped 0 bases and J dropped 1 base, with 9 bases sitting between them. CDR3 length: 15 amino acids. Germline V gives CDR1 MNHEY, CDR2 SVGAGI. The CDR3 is CASSYSIQLNYGYTF. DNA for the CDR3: TGTGCCAGCAGTTACTCGATTCAGCTTAACTATGGCTACACCTTC.

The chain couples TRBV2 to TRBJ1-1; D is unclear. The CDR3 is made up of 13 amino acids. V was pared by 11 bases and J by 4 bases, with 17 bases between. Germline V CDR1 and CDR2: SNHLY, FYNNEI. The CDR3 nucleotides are TGTGCCCACAGAGGGTTTGATTCCACTGAAGCTTTCTTT. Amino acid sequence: CAHRGFDSTEAFF. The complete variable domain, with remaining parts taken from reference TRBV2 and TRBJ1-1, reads EPEVTQTPSHQVTQMGQEVILRCVPISNHLYFYWYRQILGQKVEFLVSFYNNEISEKSEIFDDQFSVERPDGSNFTLKIRSTKLEDSAMYFCAHRGFDSTEAFFGQGTRLTVV.

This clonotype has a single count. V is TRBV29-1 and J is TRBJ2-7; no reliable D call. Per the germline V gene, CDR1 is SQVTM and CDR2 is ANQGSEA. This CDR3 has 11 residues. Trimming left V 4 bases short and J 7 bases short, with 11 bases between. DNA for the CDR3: TGCAGCGTTGTACAGTTTCCTGAGCAGTACTTC. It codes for CSVVQFPEQYF.

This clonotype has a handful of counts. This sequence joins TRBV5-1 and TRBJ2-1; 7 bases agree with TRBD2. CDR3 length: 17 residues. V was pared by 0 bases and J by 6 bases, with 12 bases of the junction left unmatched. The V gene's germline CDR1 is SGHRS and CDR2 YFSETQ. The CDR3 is CASSLVGGSRSINEQFF. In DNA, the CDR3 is TGCGCCAGCAGCTTGGTAGGCGGGAGTAGGAGCATCAATGAGCAGTTCTTC.

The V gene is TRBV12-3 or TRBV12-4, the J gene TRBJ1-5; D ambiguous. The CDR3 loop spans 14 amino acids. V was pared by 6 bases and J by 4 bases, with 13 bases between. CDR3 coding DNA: TGTGCCAGCAGGAGTGGCCTGGGGAATCAGCCCCAGCATTTT. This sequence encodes CASRSGLGNQPQHF.

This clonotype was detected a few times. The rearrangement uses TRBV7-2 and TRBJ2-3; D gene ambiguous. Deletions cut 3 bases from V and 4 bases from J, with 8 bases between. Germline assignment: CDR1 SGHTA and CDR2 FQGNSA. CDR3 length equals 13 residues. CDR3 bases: TGTGCCAGCAGCTTGAGCGAAGCAGATACGCAGTATTTT. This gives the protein CASSLSEADTQYF. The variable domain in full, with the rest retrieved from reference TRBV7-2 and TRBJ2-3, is GAGVSQSPSNKVTEKGKDVELRCDPISGHTALYWYRQSLGQGLEFLIYFQGNSAPDKSGLPSDRFSAERTGGSVSTLTIQRTQQEDSAVYLCASSLSEADTQYFGPGTRLTVL.

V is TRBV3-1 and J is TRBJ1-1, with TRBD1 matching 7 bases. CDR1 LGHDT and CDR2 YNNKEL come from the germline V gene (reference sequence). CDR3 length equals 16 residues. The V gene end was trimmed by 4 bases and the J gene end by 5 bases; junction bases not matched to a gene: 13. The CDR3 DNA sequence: TGTGCCAGCAGCCGCCATGGGACAGCTCCGAGGACTGAAGCTTTCTTT. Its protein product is CASSRHGTAPRTEAFF.